These 19 T cell receptor beta chains originate from one sample sequenced in a study of post-analysis software for immune sequencing data. Notes on the study in general: Patients had higher frequencies than controls of roughly five TRBV segments, including TRBV5-6, TRBV5-1 and TRBV20-1.

Their antigens are not known. Built from TCR beta cDNA, the libraries had unique molecular identifiers in them. TCRdb re-derived calls from the PCR reads in MiXCR, one entry per CDR3 protein. The table has approximately 400,000 distinct CDR3 sequences, 30% to 45% seen once. Source material: blood. The receptors shown here come from a girl aged 5-17 years with multiple sclerosis.

The genes are TRBV4-2 and TRBJ2-5; 10 nucleotides match TRBD2. Germline CDR1 reads LGHNA; CDR2 reads YNFKEQ. This CDR3 is 17 amino acids long. Trimming cost V 2 bases and J 2 bases; bases outside gene matches: 8. The CDR3 region is CASSQSPLTSGQETQYF. CDR3 DNA sequence: TGTGCCAGCAGCCAATCCCCTCTGACTAGCGGGCAAGAGACCCAGTACTTC.

The CDR3 bases are TGTGCCAGCAGTTCTACAGGGAACAATGAGCAGTTCTTC. Translating it yields CASSSTGNNEQFF. This rearrangement joins TRBV6-5 to TRBJ2-1; a weak D match, TRBD1 (6 bases). V was trimmed by 4 bases and J by 5 bases, leaving 9 bases between them. This CDR3 comprises 13 residues. In germline, CDR1 is MNHEY, CDR2 SVGAGI.

This clonotype was counted a few times. The genes are TRBV5-1 and TRBJ2-1; 7 nucleotides match TRBD1. The germline V gene encodes CDR1 SGHRS and CDR2 YFSETQ. This CDR3 comprises 14 residues. With V trimmed by 3 bases and J by 10 bases, 10 bases remained unmatched. The DNA of the CDR3 is TGCGCCAGCAGCTACCAGATAGGGGGCGGGGAGCAGTTCTTC. Amino acid sequence: CASSYQIGGGEQFF.

The chain couples TRBV21-1 to TRBJ2-4; TRBD1, the table's D call, was not compared with the DNA. TRBV21-1 is a pseudogene segment. The length of the CDR3 is 13 residues. CDR3 in amino acids: CASSRQGRNIQYF. The CDR3 nucleotides read TGTGCCAGCAGTCGACAGGGGCGAAACATTCAGTACTTC.

The chain uses TRBV7-8 and TRBJ2-4; 14 bases match TRBD2. Germline V lookup: CDR1 SGHVS, CDR2 FQNEAQ. This CDR3 is 18 amino acids long. Trimming took 2 bases from V and 8 from J; bases not matched to a gene: 11. The CDR3 DNA reads TGTGCCAGCAGCTTACCTCCGACTAGCGGGGGGGAAAAGCACATTCAGTACTTC. Amino acids: CASSLPPTSGGEKHIQYF.

This clonotype was detected only a few times. J is TRBJ2-5 and V is TRBV11-2; TRBD2 agrees at 10 bases. This CDR3 is built from 18 residues. The germline V gene encodes CDR1 SGHAT and CDR2 FQNNGV. V lost 6 bases, J lost 4 bases, and 17 bases stayed unmatched. CDR3: CASSASPLTSGDRETQYF. The CDR3 DNA reads TGTGCCAGCAGTGCCTCCCCTCTTACTAGCGGGGACAGAGAGACCCAGTACTTC. The variable domain in full, with the rest retrieved from reference TRBV11-2 and TRBJ2-5, is EAGVAQSPRYKIIEKRQSVAFWCNPISGHATLYWYQQILGQGPKLLIQFQNNGVVDDSQLPKDRFSAERLKGVDSTLKIQPAKLEDSAVYLCASSASPLTSGDRETQYFGPGTRLLVL.

The chain links TRBV20-1 to TRBJ1-5, with a weak D call TRBD1 (5 bases). This CDR3 region has 16 residues. V was clipped by 1 base and J by 7 bases, with 20 bases between them. Germline V gene lookup returns CDR1 DFQATT and CDR2 SNEGSKA (reference sequence). The CDR3, as DNA: TGCAGTGCTAGAGCGTTCGGGGGACTCAGCACCCAGCCCCAGCATTTT. It encodes CSARAFGGLSTQPQHF.

This clonotype has more than one count but fewer than ten. The V and J genes are TRBV5-1 and TRBJ2-1; the D gene could be TRBD1 or TRBD2 (5 bases each). The length of the CDR3 is 14 residues. In germline, CDR1 is SGHRS, CDR2 YFSETQ. The ends were cut back, 4 bases at V and 5 bases at J, with 13 bases in the middle. The CDR3: CASSPWGSHNEQFF. The CDR3 nucleotides read TGCGCCAGCAGCCCGTGGGGGTCCCACAATGAGCAGTTCTTC.

V is TRBV4-2 and J is TRBJ2-7; TRBD1 aligns across 8 bases. The CDR3 has 17 residues. V dropped 4 bases and J dropped 0; count of bases not matched to a gene: 11. Germline CDR1 LGHNA, CDR2 YNFKEQ. CDR3 DNA sequence: TGTGCCAGCAGCCCACCCCAGGGACAGGACTACTCCTACGAGCAGTACTTC. It is translated as CASSPPQGQDYSYEQYF.

J is TRBJ2-1 and V is TRBV15; D call uncertain. Germline CDR1 and CDR2: LNHNV and YYDKDF (reference sequence). CDR3 length: 17 amino acids. V gave up 0 bases and J gave up 4 bases, with 16 bases separating them. CDR3 DNA sequence: TGTGCCACCAGCAGAGATAGTGAGCCCATGACTTACAATGAGCAGTTCTTC. Translation gives CATSRDSEPMTYNEQFF.

The chain couples TRBV12-3 or TRBV12-4 to TRBJ1-4, with D unresolved. Trimming stripped 1 base from V and 2 bases from J, with 17 bases between. CDR3 length: 18 residues. CDR3 DNA sequence: TGTGCCAGCAGTTTAGGGACGGTTGTTTCGGGCACTAATGAAAAACTGTTTTTT. Translated: CASSLGTVVSGTNEKLFF.

The chain joins TRBV7-9 to TRBJ2-1; D call uncertain. Germline CDR1 and CDR2: SEHNR and FQNEAQ (reference sequence). The germline V and J ends were trimmed by 1 base and 8 bases, with 6 bases remaining between them. CDR3 length equals 12 residues. CDR3 sequence reads: CASSLDGDEQFF. The CDR3 nucleotides read TGTGCCAGCAGCTTAGACGGCGATGAGCAGTTCTTC.

The chain carries TRBV6-5 and TRBJ1-6; 7 bases align to TRBD1. Germline V gene lookup returns CDR1 MNHEY and CDR2 SVGAGI. V lost 2 bases to trimming and J lost 9 bases; unmatched junction nucleotides: 7. The length of the CDR3 is 15 residues. Here the CDR3 DNA reads TGTGCCAGCAGTTACGAAGGCAGGGGGGGTTCACCCCTCCACTTT. Amino acid sequence: CASSYEGRGGSPLHF.

CDR3 bases: TGTGCCAGCAGCCCTTTTACAGGGAGCGAGCAGTACTTC. It encodes CASSPFTGSEQYF. The chain couples TRBV3-1 to TRBJ2-4; D might be TRBD1 (6 bases). Judging by the DNA end, TRBJ2-7 fits better; the J call may be wrong. Germline CDR1 and CDR2: LGHDT and YNNKEL (reference sequence). There are 13 residues in the CDR3.

The chain employs TRBV12-3 or TRBV12-4 and TRBJ2-7; 9 nucleotides agree with TRBD1. The J segment lost 0 bases and the V segment lost 4 bases, leaving 4 bases of the junction unmatched. CDR3 size: 15 residues. This chain's CDR3 is CASSYGTGLSYEQYF. CDR3 nucleotide sequence: TGTGCCAGCAGTTACGGGACAGGGCTCTCCTACGAGCAGTACTTC.

The rearrangement links TRBV7-2 to TRBJ2-3; perhaps TRBD2 as D (6 bases). The germline V gene has CDR1 SGHTA and CDR2 FQGNSA. The CDR3 covers 15 residues. V lost 5 bases to trimming and J lost 5 bases, with 17 bases between them. In DNA form, the CDR3 reads TGTGCCAGCAGCCCCCTGGAGGGGATAGGAGATACGCAGTATTTT. It is translated as CASSPLEGIGDTQYF.

The chain joins TRBV12-3 or TRBV12-4 to TRBJ2-2; TRBD1 matches 9 bases. The CDR3 consists of 17 residues. V gave up 5 bases and J gave up 5 bases; unmatched junction bases: 12. The CDR3 DNA reads as TGTGCCAGCAGTCCCCACAGGGGGCGAGTGAATACCGGGGAGCTGTTTTTT. Translating it yields CASSPHRGRVNTGELFF.

This clonotype was counted a few times. This rearrangement joins TRBV10-3 to TRBJ1-1; possible D gene TRBD1, 6 bases. Between the trimmed V and J ends, which lost 4 bases and 4 bases, there was a span of 22 bases. This CDR3 region has 17 residues. CDR1 and CDR2 (germline): ENHRY, SYGVKD. The DNA for the CDR3 is TGTGCCATCAGTGTAGTGCCAAGACCGGGGGGCGGCACTGAAGCTTTCTTT. Amino acid sequence: CAISVVPRPGGGTEAFF.

This clonotype was counted only a few times. This chain joins TRBV4-1 and TRBJ2-3; TRBD2 is a possible D gene (6 bases). Germline V CDR1 and CDR2: MGHRA, YSYEKL. The ends were cut back, 3 bases at V and 5 bases at J, with 15 bases in the middle. The CDR3 is made up of 15 amino acids. CDR3: CASSHPGGAEDTQYF. In nucleotides, the CDR3 is TGCGCCAGCAGCCACCCTGGCGGGGCTGAAGATACGCAGTATTTT.